These T cell receptor beta chains were read from a single sample in a study of blood T cells in healthy people across ages. TCRdb redid the calling of the 5' RACE reads with MiXCR, one entry per CDR3 protein. The sample consists of roughly 680,000 distinct CDR3 sequences, approximately 50% of them appearing once. Sequencing was done on a sample of blood. The receptor source for this set is a woman aged 55-70 years in good health. The CDR3 runs from the conserved cysteine through the conserved F or W. The D gene is left open where the match is weak. Clone size is shown for a subset of rows, as once, few, many or a class of expanded clone.

TRBJ2-7 | - | - | TRBV20-1 | CSAQNLRQNHYEQYF | TGCAGTGCTCAAAACTTGAGACAGAACCACTACGAGCAGTACTTC
TRBJ2-7 | - | TRBD1 | TRBV3-1 | CASISGTGRYEQYF | TGTGCCAGTATATCCGGGACAGGGAGATACGAGCAGTACTTC
TRBJ1-4 | - | - | TRBV20-1 | CSARGFGGTNEKLFF | TGCAGTGCTAGAGGCTTCGGGGGGACTAATGAAAAACTGTTTTTT
TRBJ2-7 | many | - | TRBV4-3 | CASSQAVDYEQYF | TGCGCCAGCAGCCAAGCAGTGGACTACGAGCAGTACTTC
TRBJ2-7 | many | - | TRBV29-1 | CSVEGDRSYEQYF | TGCAGCGTTGAGGGGGATCGAAGCTACGAGCAGTACTTC
TRBJ1-2 | - | - | TRBV28 | CASSLGRGRQNYGYTF | TGTGCCAGCAGCCTGGGCCGCGGACGGCAAAACTATGGCTACACCTTC
TRBJ2-5 | - | - | TRBV3-1 | CASSQHGTGGVTQYF | TGTGCCAGCAGCCAGCACGGTACAGGGGGGGTGACCCAGTACTTC
TRBJ2-1 | once | - | TRBV18 | CASSPLLAISSYNEQFF | TGTGCCAGCTCACCATTGCTAGCGATAAGCTCCTACAATGAGCAGTTCTTC
TRBJ1-2 | many | - | TRBV7-3 | CASSLTVQGTNYGYTF | TGTGCCAGCAGCTTAACGGTGCAGGGAACGAACTATGGCTACACCTTC
TRBJ1-2 | few | TRBD1 | TRBV7-9 | CASSREGTAAPKGYTF | TGTGCCAGCAGCCGTGAAGGGACAGCGGCCCCCAAGGGCTACACCTTC
TRBJ2-5 | - | - | TRBV12-3/TRBV12-4 | CASYRVRKTQETQYF | TGTGCCAGTTACAGGGTCCGGAAGACCCAAGAGACCCAGTACTTC
TRBJ2-7 | - | - | TRBV19 | CASSIGSEQYF | TGTGCCAGTAGTATTGGATCCGAGCAGTACTTC
TRBJ1-1 | few | TRBD1 | TRBV6-6 | CASSWDRVGNTEAFF | TGTGCCAGCAGTTGGGACAGGGTGGGGAACACTGAAGCTTTCTTT
TRBJ2-4 | once | TRBD2 | TRBV5-1 | CASRPGTSGSGNIQYF | TGCGCCAGCCGCCCTGGGACTAGCGGGAGTGGAAACATTCAGTACTTC
TRBJ2-6 | - | - | TRBV29-1 | CSVRSGANVLTF | TGCAGCGTCCGATCCGGGGCCAACGTCCTGACTTTC
TRBJ2-7 | few | TRBD2 | TRBV29-1 | CSVEEVAGGTYEQYF | TGCAGCGTTGAAGAGGTTGCGGGAGGAACCTACGAGCAGTACTTC
TRBJ2-7 | - | TRBD2 | TRBV7-9 | CASSAPSGRYEQYF | TGTGCCAGCAGCGCCCCTAGCGGGAGGTACGAGCAGTACTTC
TRBJ1-3 | - | TRBD1 | TRBV4-2 | CASSLTGRYSGNTIYF | TGTGCCAGCAGCCTGACAGGGAGATATTCTGGAAACACCATATATTTT
TRBJ2-7 | - | - | TRBV20-1 | CSAREPGASYEQYF | TGCAGTGCTAGAGAACCGGGGGCTTCCTACGAGCAGTACTTC
TRBJ1-5 | few | - | TRBV7-2 | CASSADRFQPQHF | TGTGCCAGCAGCGCCGACAGGTTCCAGCCCCAGCATTTT
TRBJ1-4 | once | - | TRBV29-1 | CSGRGSEKLFF | TGCAGCGGCCGGGGGAGTGAAAAACTGTTTTTT
TRBJ1-6 | once | - | TRBV16 | CASSLLDSPLHF | TGTGCCAGCAGCCTCCTGGATTCACCCCTCCACTTT